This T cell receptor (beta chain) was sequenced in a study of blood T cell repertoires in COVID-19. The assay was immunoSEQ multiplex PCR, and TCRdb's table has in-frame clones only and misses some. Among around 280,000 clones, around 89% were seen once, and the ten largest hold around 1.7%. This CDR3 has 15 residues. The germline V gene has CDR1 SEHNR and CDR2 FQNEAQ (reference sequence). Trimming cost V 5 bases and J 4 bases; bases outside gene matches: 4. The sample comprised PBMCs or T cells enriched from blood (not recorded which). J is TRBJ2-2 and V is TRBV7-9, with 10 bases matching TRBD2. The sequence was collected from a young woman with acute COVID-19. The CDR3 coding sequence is TGTGCCAGCAGCATACGGACTAGCGGCACCGGGGAGCTGTTTTTT. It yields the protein CASSIRTSGTGELFF.